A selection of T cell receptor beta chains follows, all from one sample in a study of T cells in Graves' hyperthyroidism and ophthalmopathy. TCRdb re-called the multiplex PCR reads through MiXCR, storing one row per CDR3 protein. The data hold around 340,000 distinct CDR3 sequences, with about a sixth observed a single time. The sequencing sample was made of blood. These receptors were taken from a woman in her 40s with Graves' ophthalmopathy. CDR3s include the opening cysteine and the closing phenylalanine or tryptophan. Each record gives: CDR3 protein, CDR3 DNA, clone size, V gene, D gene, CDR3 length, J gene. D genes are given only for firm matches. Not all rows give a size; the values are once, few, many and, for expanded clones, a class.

CDR3 protein: CASSQDLGGYQETQYF
CDR3 DNA: TGCGCCAGCAGCCAAGATCTCGGAGGGTACCAAGAGACCCAGTACTTC
clone size: many
V gene: TRBV4-3
D gene: .
CDR3 length: 16
J gene: TRBJ2-5

CDR3 protein: CASSYSVGGQPQHF
CDR3 DNA: TGTGCCAGCAGTTACTCGGTTGGGGGACAGCCCCAGCATTTT
clone size: .
V gene: TRBV6-5
D gene: .
CDR3 length: 14
J gene: TRBJ1-5

CDR3 protein: CSASRQASYGYTF
CDR3 DNA: TGCAGTGCTAGTAGGCAGGCGAGCTATGGCTACACCTTC
clone size: many
V gene: TRBV20-1
D gene: .
CDR3 length: 13
J gene: TRBJ1-2

CDR3 protein: CASSQVGGGSNQPQHF
CDR3 DNA: TGTGCCAGCAGCCAAGTGGGAGGGGGGAGCAATCAGCCCCAGCATTTT
clone size: few
V gene: TRBV14
D gene: .
CDR3 length: 16
J gene: TRBJ1-5

CDR3 protein: CASSSGKTRQGAKNIQYF
CDR3 DNA: TGTGCCAGCAGTTCAGGGAAGACTCGACAGGGAGCCAAAAACATTCAGTACTTC
clone size: many
V gene: TRBV12-3/TRBV12-4
D gene: TRBD1
CDR3 length: 18
J gene: TRBJ2-4

CDR3 protein: CASSPYRGAHF
CDR3 DNA: TGTGCCAGCAGCCCGTATCGGGGGGCCCACTTC
clone size: few
V gene: TRBV5-8
D gene: .
CDR3 length: 11
J gene: TRBJ2-7

CDR3 protein: CASSSSGRREETQYF
CDR3 DNA: TGTGCCAGCAGCTCTAGCGGGAGAAGGGAAGAGACCCAGTACTTC
clone size: .
V gene: TRBV11-2
D gene: TRBD2
CDR3 length: 15
J gene: TRBJ2-5

CDR3 protein: CASSPSRNTIYF
CDR3 DNA: TGTGCCAGCAGTCCGAGTCGAAACACCATATATTTT
clone size: .
V gene: TRBV6-1
D gene: .
CDR3 length: 12
J gene: TRBJ1-3

CDR3 protein: CASSYYRGRDNEQFF
CDR3 DNA: TGCGCCAGCAGCTACTACAGGGGTAGGGACAATGAGCAGTTCTTC
clone size: few
V gene: TRBV5-1
D gene: TRBD1
CDR3 length: 15
J gene: TRBJ2-1

CDR3 protein: CASSISAGTDTQYF
CDR3 DNA: TGTGCCAGTAGTATTTCGGCGGGCACAGATACGCAGTATTTT
clone size: many
V gene: TRBV19
D gene: .
CDR3 length: 14
J gene: TRBJ2-3

CDR3 protein: CASSSSGTSGSGVYEQYF
CDR3 DNA: TGTGCCAGCAGCTCTTCCGGGACTAGCGGGAGTGGTGTCTACGAGCAGTACTTC
clone size: many
V gene: TRBV2
D gene: TRBD2
CDR3 length: 18
J gene: TRBJ2-7

CDR3 protein: CASSPLPPMRYGYTF
CDR3 DNA: TGTGCCAGCAGCCCGTTGCCTCCCATGAGGTATGGCTACACCTTC
clone size: once
V gene: TRBV7-9
D gene: .
CDR3 length: 15
J gene: TRBJ1-2

CDR3 protein: CASEAGTGTYEQYF
CDR3 DNA: TGTGCCAGCGAGGCCGGGACAGGGACCTACGAGCAGTACTTC
clone size: .
V gene: TRBV12-3/TRBV12-4
D gene: TRBD1
CDR3 length: 14
J gene: TRBJ2-7

CDR3 protein: CASGHTGSHQPQHF
CDR3 DNA: TGTGCCAGCGGCCATACAGGGTCCCATCAGCCCCAGCATTTT
clone size: many
V gene: TRBV7-8
D gene: .
CDR3 length: 14
J gene: TRBJ1-5

CDR3 protein: CASSPYSSAVTQYF
CDR3 DNA: TGTGCCAGCAGCCCCTATTCCTCTGCGGTGACCCAGTACTTC
clone size: medium-sized
V gene: TRBV28
D gene: .
CDR3 length: 14
J gene: TRBJ2-5

CDR3 protein: CASSLRDRGAGELFF
CDR3 DNA: TGTGCCAGCAGCCTCCGGGACAGGGGAGCCGGGGAGCTGTTTTTT
clone size: .
V gene: TRBV7-3
D gene: TRBD1
CDR3 length: 15
J gene: TRBJ2-2

CDR3 protein: CANSAGGNQETQYF
CDR3 DNA: TGTGCCAACTCAGCGGGAGGTAATCAAGAGACCCAGTACTTC
clone size: many
V gene: TRBV6-1
D gene: TRBD2
CDR3 length: 14
J gene: TRBJ2-5

CDR3 protein: CASSARGDYGYTF
CDR3 DNA: TGTGCCAGCAGTGCGCGAGGGGACTATGGCTACACCTTC
clone size: many
V gene: TRBV2
D gene: .
CDR3 length: 13
J gene: TRBJ1-2

CDR3 protein: CASREQGAYYGYTF
CDR3 DNA: TGTGCCAGCAGGGAACAGGGGGCATACTATGGCTACACCTTC
clone size: many
V gene: TRBV28
D gene: TRBD1
CDR3 length: 14
J gene: TRBJ1-2

CDR3 protein: CASSELADNEQFF
CDR3 DNA: TGTGCCAGCAGCGAGCTAGCGGATAATGAGCAGTTCTTC
clone size: many
V gene: TRBV28
D gene: TRBD2
CDR3 length: 13
J gene: TRBJ2-1

CDR3 protein: CASSYPRELALTQPQHF
CDR3 DNA: TGTGCCAGCAGTTACCCCCGGGAACTAGCTTTGACGCAGCCCCAGCATTTT
clone size: few
V gene: TRBV6-5
D gene: .
CDR3 length: 17
J gene: TRBJ1-5

CDR3 protein: CASSLMDRGRETQYF
CDR3 DNA: TGTGCCAGCAGCTTAATGGACCGGGGCCGGGAGACCCAGTACTTC
clone size: many
V gene: TRBV13
D gene: .
CDR3 length: 15
J gene: TRBJ2-5

CDR3 protein: CASSGDLAPGELFF
CDR3 DNA: TGTGCCAGTTCAGGGGACCTAGCCCCCGGGGAGCTGTTTTTT
clone size: .
V gene: TRBV28
D gene: .
CDR3 length: 14
J gene: TRBJ2-2

CDR3 protein: CASSRAPNTEAFF
CDR3 DNA: TGTGCCAGCAGTCGGGCCCCGAACACTGAAGCTTTCTTT
clone size: many
V gene: TRBV25-1
D gene: .
CDR3 length: 13
J gene: TRBJ1-1

CDR3 protein: CASSPGQWVDEAFF
CDR3 DNA: TGTGCCAGTAGTCCTGGACAGTGGGTAGATGAAGCTTTCTTT
clone size: .
V gene: TRBV19
D gene: .
CDR3 length: 14
J gene: TRBJ1-1

CDR3 protein: CASSLARVGGSGETQYF
CDR3 DNA: TGTGCCAGCAGCTTAGCCCGGGTGGGGGGGAGCGGGGAGACCCAGTACTTC
clone size: .
V gene: TRBV7-2
D gene: TRBD2
CDR3 length: 17
J gene: TRBJ2-5

CDR3 protein: CASGIPSSYEQCF
CDR3 DNA: TGTGCCAGTGGGATTCCCAGCTCCTACGAGCAGTGCTTC
clone size: few
V gene: TRBV6-1
D gene: .
CDR3 length: 13
J gene: TRBJ2-7

CDR3 protein: CASSYSGAGTEAFF
CDR3 DNA: TGTGCCAGCAGCTACTCAGGGGCCGGCACTGAAGCTTTCTTT
clone size: .
V gene: TRBV6-5
D gene: .
CDR3 length: 14
J gene: TRBJ1-1

CDR3 protein: CASSLRTGPNVLTF
CDR3 DNA: TGTGCCAGCAGTTTGCGGACAGGGCCCAACGTCCTGACTTTC
clone size: many
V gene: TRBV2
D gene: TRBD1
CDR3 length: 14
J gene: TRBJ2-6

CDR3 protein: CARSLFTKETQYF
CDR3 DNA: TGTGCCAGAAGCTTATTCACCAAAGAGACACAGTACTTC
clone size: .
V gene: TRBV11-2
D gene: .
CDR3 length: 13
J gene: TRBJ2-5

CDR3 protein: CSARDGTIVGETQYF
CDR3 DNA: TGCAGTGCTAGGGATGGGACAATAGTGGGAGAGACCCAGTACTTC
clone size: many
V gene: TRBV20-1
D gene: .
CDR3 length: 15
J gene: TRBJ2-5

CDR3 protein: CAGSLAQGGLYEQYF
CDR3 DNA: TGCGCCGGCAGCTTGGCCCAGGGTGGTCTTTACGAGCAGTACTTC
clone size: .
V gene: TRBV5-1
D gene: .
CDR3 length: 15
J gene: TRBJ2-7

CDR3 protein: CASSRGQENSPLHF
CDR3 DNA: TGTGCCAGCAGCCGGGGACAGGAGAATTCACCCCTCCACTTT
clone size: .
V gene: TRBV28
D gene: TRBD1
CDR3 length: 14
J gene: TRBJ1-6

CDR3 protein: CARPYRGTEAFF
CDR3 DNA: TGTGCCAGACCTTACCGAGGCACTGAAGCTTTCTTT
clone size: many
V gene: TRBV12-3/TRBV12-4
D gene: .
CDR3 length: 12
J gene: TRBJ1-1

CDR3 protein: CATSNPTGGQETQYF
CDR3 DNA: TGTGCCACCAGCAATCCGACAGGGGGTCAAGAGACCCAGTACTTC
clone size: many
V gene: TRBV15
D gene: TRBD1
CDR3 length: 15
J gene: TRBJ2-5

CDR3 protein: CASTRDSPLREAQAYEQYF
CDR3 DNA: TGTGCCAGCACTCGGGACAGCCCATTACGGGAGGCCCAGGCCTACGAGCAGTACTTC
clone size: many
V gene: TRBV6-2/TRBV6-3
D gene: .
CDR3 length: 19
J gene: TRBJ2-7

CDR3 protein: CASSQGAVSYNEQFF
CDR3 DNA: TGTGCCAGCAGCCAGGGGGCGGTATCCTACAATGAGCAGTTCTTC
clone size: many
V gene: TRBV27
D gene: TRBD1
CDR3 length: 15
J gene: TRBJ2-1

CDR3 protein: CASSEGQGLTEAFF
CDR3 DNA: TGTGCCAGCAGTGAAGGCCAGGGTTTGACTGAAGCTTTCTTT
clone size: many
V gene: TRBV2
D gene: .
CDR3 length: 14
J gene: TRBJ1-1

CDR3 protein: CASSYRTGGAEQYF
CDR3 DNA: TGTGCCAGCAGTTACCGGACAGGGGGTGCCGAGCAGTACTTC
clone size: many
V gene: TRBV6-5
D gene: TRBD1
CDR3 length: 14
J gene: TRBJ2-7

CDR3 protein: CASSPSDGQETQYF
CDR3 DNA: TGTGCCAGCAGTCCTTCGGACGGACAAGAGACCCAGTACTTC
clone size: medium-sized
V gene: TRBV6-2/TRBV6-3
D gene: .
CDR3 length: 14
J gene: TRBJ2-5

CDR3 protein: CSVDSGNLKETQYF
CDR3 DNA: TGCAGCGTTGATAGCGGGAACTTAAAAGAGACCCAGTACTTC
clone size: many
V gene: TRBV29-1
D gene: TRBD2
CDR3 length: 14
J gene: TRBJ2-5